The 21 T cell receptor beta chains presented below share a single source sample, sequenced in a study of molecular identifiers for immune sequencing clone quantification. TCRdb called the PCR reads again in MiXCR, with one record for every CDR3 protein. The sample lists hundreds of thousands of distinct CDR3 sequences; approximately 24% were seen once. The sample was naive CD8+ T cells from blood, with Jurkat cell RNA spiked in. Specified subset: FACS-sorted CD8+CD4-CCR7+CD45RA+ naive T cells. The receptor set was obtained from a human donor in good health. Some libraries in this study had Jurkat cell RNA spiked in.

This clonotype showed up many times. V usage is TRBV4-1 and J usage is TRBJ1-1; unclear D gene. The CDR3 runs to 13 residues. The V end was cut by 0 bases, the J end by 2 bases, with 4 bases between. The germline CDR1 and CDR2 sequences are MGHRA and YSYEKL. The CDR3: CASSQDRNTEAFF. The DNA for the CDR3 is TGCGCCAGCAGCCAAGATAGAAACACTGAAGCTTTCTTT.

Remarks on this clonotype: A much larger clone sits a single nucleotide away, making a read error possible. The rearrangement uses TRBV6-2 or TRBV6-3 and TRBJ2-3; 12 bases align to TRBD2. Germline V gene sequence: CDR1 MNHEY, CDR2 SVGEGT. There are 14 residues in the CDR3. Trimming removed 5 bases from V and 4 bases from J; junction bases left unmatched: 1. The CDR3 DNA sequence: TGTGCCAGCAGTCCTAGCGGGAGGGCAGATACGCAGTATTTT. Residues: CASSPSGRADTQYF.

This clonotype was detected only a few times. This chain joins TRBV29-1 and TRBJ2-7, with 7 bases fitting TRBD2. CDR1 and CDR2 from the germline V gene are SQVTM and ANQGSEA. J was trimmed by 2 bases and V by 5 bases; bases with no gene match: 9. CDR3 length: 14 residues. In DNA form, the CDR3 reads TGCAGCGTTCTTATAGGACTAGACACCTACGAGCAGTACTTC. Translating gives CSVLIGLDTYEQYF.

Written as DNA, the CDR3 is TGTGCCAGCAGCCCCCCAGGCACCTCCTACACCGGGGAGCTGTTTTTT. Its protein is CASSPPGTSYTGELFF. This chain joins TRBV7-9 and TRBJ2-2; D is unclear. V shed 5 bases and J shed 3 bases, with 16 bases lying between them. Germline V gives CDR1 SEHNR, CDR2 FQNEAQ (reference sequence). This CDR3 has 16 residues.

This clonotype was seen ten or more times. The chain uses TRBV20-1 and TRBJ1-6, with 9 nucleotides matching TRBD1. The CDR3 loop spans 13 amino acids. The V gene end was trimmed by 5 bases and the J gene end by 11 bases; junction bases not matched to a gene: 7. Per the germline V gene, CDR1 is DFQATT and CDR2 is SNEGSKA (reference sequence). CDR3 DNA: TGCAGTGCTGTGGGGACAGGGAATCCACCCCTCCACTTT. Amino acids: CSAVGTGNPPLHF.

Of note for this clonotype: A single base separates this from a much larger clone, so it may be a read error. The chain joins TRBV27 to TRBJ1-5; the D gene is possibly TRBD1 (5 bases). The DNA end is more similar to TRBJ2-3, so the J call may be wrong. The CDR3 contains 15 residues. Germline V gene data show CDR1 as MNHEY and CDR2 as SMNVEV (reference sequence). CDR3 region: CASSPGDSFNQPQYF. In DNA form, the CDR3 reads TGTGCCAGCAGTCCCGGCGACAGTTTCAATCAGCCCCAGTATTTT.

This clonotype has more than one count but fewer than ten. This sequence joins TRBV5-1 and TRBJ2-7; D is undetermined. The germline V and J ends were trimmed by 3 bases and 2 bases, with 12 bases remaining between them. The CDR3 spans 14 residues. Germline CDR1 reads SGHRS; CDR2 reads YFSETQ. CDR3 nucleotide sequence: TGCGCCAGCAGCTCAACGCTAGAGCCCTACGAGCAGTACTTC. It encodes CASSSTLEPYEQYF.

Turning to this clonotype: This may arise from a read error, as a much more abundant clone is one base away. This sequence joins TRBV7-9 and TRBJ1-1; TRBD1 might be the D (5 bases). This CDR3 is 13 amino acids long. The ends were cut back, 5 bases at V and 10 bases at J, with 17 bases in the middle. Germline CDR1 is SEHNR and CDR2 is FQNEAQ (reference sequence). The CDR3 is CASSPRQRPAAFF. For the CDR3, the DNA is TGTGCCAGCAGCCCGCGACAGCGCCCAGCAGCTTTCTTT. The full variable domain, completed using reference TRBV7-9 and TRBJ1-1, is DTGVSQNPRHKITKRGQNVTFRCDPISEHNRLYWYRQTLGQGPEFLTYFQNEAQLEKSRLLSDRFSAERPKGSFSTLEIQRTEQGDSAMYLCASSPRQRPAAFFGQGTRLTVV.

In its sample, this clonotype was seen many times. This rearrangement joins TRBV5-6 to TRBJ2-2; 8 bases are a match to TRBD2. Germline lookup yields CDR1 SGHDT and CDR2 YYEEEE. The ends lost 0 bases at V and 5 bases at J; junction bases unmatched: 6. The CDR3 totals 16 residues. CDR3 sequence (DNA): TGTGCCAGCAGCTTGGTTCGGGAGGGCCTGACCGGGGAGCTGTTTTTT. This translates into CASSLVREGLTGELFF. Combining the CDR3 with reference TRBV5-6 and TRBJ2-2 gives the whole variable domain DAGVTQSPTHLIKTRGQQVTLRCSPKSGHDTVSWYQQALGQGPQFIFQYYEEEERQRGNFPDRFSGHQFPNYSSELNVNALLLGDSALYLCASSLVREGLTGELFFGEGSRLTVL.

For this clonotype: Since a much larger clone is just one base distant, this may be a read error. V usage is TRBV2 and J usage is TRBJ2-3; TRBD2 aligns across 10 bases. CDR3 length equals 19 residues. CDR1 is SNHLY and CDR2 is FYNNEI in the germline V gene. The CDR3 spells CASREGAPEAGGPVDTQYF. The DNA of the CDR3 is TGTGCCAGCAGGGAAGGGGCCCCGGAAGCGGGGGGGCCGGTGGATACGCAGTATTTT.

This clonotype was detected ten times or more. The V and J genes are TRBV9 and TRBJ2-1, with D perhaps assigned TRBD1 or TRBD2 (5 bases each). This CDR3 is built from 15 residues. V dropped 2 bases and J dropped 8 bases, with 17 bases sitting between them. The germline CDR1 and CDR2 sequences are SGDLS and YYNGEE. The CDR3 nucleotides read TGTGCCAGCAGCGTTGGGCCGGGGCCCAACGATGAGCAGTTCTTC. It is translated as CASSVGPGPNDEQFF. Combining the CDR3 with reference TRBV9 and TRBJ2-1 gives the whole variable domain DSGVTQTPKHLITATGQRVTLRCSPRSGDLSVYWYQQSLDQGLQFLIQYYNGEERAKGNILERFSAQQFPDLHSELNLSSLELGDSALYFCASSVGPGPNDEQFFGPGTRLTVL.

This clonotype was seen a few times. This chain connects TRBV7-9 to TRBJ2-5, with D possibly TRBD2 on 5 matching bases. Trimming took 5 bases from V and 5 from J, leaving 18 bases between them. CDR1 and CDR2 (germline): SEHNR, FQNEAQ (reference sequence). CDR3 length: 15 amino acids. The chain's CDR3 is CASSPRWETSETQYF. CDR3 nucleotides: TGTGCCAGCAGCCCCCGCTGGGAGACGTCGGAGACCCAGTACTTC.

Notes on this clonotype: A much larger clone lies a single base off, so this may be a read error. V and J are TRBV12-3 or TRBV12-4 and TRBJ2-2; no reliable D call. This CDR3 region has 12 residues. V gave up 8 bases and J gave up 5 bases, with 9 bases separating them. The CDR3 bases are TGTGCCAGCGTCAAAGAGACCGGGGAGCTGTTTTTT. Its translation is CASVKETGELFF.

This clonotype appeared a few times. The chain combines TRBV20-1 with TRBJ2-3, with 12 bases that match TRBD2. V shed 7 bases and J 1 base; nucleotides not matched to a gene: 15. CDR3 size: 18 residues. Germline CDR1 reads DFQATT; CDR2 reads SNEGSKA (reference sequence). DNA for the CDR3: TGCAGTGTCCTCCCCCTCGCTAGCGGGGGGGCTGGCACAGATACGCAGTATTTT. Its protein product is CSVLPLASGGAGTDTQYF.

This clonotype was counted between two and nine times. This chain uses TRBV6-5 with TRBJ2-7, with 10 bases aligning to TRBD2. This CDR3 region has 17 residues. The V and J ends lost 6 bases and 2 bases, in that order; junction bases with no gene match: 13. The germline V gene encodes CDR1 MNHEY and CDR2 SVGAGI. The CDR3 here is CASSPAALAGATYEQYF. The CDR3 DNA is TGTGCCAGCAGCCCCGCCGCCCTAGCGGGGGCGACCTACGAGCAGTACTTC.

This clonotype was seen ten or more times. In DNA form, the CDR3 reads TGTGCCAGCAGCTTGTGGACAACGAACACTGAAGCTTTCTTT. It yields the protein CASSLWTTNTEAFF. The genes are TRBV5-6 and TRBJ1-1; the D gene is possibly TRBD1 (5 bases). The CDR3 consists of 14 residues. The V and J ends lost 1 base and 1 base respectively, with 8 bases between them. Germline CDR1 reads SGHDT; CDR2 reads YYEEEE.

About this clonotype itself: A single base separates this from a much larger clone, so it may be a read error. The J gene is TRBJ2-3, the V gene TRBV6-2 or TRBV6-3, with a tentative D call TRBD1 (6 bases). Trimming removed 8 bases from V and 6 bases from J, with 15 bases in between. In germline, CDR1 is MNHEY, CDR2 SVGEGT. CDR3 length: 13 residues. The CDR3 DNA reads TGTGCCAGCGGTTGGACAGTGGCGGATACGCAGTATTTT. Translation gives CASGWTVADTQYF.

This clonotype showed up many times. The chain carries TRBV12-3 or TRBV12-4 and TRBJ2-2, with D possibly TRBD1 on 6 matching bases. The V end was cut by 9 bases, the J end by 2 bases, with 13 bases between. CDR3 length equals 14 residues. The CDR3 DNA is TGTGCCAGGCAGGTGGACAGTAACACCGGGGAGCTGTTTTTT. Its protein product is CARQVDSNTGELFF.

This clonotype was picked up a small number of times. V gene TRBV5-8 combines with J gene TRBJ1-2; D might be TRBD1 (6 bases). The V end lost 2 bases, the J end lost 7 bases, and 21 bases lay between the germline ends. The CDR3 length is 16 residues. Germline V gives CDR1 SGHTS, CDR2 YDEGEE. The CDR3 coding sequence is TGTGCCAGCAGCTTATTTAATGGACAGCGGACGTCTGGCTACACCTTC. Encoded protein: CASSLFNGQRTSGYTF. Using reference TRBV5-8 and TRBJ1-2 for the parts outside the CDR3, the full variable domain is EAGVTQSPTHLIKTRGQQATLRCSPISGHTSVYWYQQALGLGLQFLLWYDEGEERNRGNFPPRFSGRQFPNYSSELNVNALELEDSALYLCASSLFNGQRTSGYTFGSGTRLTVV.

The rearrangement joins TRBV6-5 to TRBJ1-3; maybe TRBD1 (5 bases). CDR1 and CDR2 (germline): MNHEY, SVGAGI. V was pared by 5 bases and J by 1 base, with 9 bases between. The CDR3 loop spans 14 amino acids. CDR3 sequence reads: CASSTRGSGNTIYF. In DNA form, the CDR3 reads TGTGCCAGCAGTACCCGGGGGTCTGGAAACACCATATATTTT.

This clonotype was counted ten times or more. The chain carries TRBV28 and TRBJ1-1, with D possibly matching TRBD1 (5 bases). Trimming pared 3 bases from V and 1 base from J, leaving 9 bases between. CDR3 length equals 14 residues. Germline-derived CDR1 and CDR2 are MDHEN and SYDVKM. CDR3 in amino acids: CASSFRGTNTEAFF. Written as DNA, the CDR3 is TGTGCCAGCAGTTTTCGGGGCACGAACACTGAAGCTTTCTTT.